Sequencing of this T cell receptor beta chain was carried out in a study of shared clonotypes between healthy human individuals. Some clones are missing from TCRdb's copy, which holds only in-frame ones; the method was immunoSEQ multiplex PCR. The sample holds some 2,000,000 clones, 90% to 95% seen once. Per the germline V gene, CDR1 is GTSNPN and CDR2 is SVGIG (reference sequence). Trimming pared 5 bases from V and 5 bases from J, leaving 16 bases between. The CDR3 extends over 13 amino acids. The material sequenced was naive CD4+ T cells sorted from blood. Described subset: CD45RA+ positively selected. J is TRBJ2-7 and V is TRBV30; D may be TRBD1 (6 bases). This sequence originates from a young man in good health. The DNA for the CDR3 is TGTGCCTGGGGTCAGGGGATCGGGAACGAGCAGTACTTC. Encoded protein: CAWGQGIGNEQYF.